This T cell receptor (beta chain) was sequenced in a study of T cell responses to AZD1222 COVID-19 vaccine. As regards this clone: Its target is unknown.

Generated by immunoSEQ multiplex PCR, the TCRdb table keeps only in-frame clones and is missing some. The table includes 150,000 to 200,000 clones, around 91% detected once. CDR3 length: 13 amino acids. V was clipped by 6 bases and J by 7 bases; unmatched bases: 8. General study points: Donors were largely white British and mainly female; clonal diversity was possibly underestimated. Targets within unmutated variant regions were reportedly found for nearly half of spike-specific TCRs.

The sequencing here drew on peripheral blood, taken on day 0 of AZD1222 vaccination. J is TRBJ1-2 and V is TRBV12-3 or TRBV12-4, with 7 bases lining up with TRBD1. The sequence was obtained from an adult in good health. The CDR3 bases are TGTGCCAGCAGAACAGGGGAACCATCTGGCTACACCTTC. It is translated as CASRTGEPSGYTF.